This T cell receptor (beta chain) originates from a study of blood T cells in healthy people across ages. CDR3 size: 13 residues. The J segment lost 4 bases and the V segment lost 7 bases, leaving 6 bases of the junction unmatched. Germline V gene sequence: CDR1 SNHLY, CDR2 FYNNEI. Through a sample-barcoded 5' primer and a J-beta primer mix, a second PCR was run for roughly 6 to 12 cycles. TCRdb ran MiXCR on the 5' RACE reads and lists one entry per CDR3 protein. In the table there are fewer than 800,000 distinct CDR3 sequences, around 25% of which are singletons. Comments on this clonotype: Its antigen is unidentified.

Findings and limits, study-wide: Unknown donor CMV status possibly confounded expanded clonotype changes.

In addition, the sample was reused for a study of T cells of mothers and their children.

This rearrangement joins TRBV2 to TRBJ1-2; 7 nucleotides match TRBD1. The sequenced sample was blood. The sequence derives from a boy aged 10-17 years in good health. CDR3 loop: CASMGQMIYGYTF. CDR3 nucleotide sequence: TGTGCCAGCATGGGACAGATGATCTATGGCTACACCTTC.